This TCR beta chain was retrieved from a study of blood T cell repertoires in COVID-19. The wider study: COVID-19 samples, acute and convalescent, were from the United States, Italy and Spain. Sources were T cells, B-cell-depleted T cells, or PBMCs; the material itself was cDNA or gDNA.

CDR1 and CDR2 from the germline V gene are SGHDT and YYEEEE. Trimming stripped 4 bases from V and 0 bases from J, with 11 bases between. The CDR3 is made up of 15 amino acids. In the authors' methods: From reference gene primer amplification, estimates of nucleated cell counts were derived. The repertoire was sequenced with immunoSEQ multiplex PCR; TCRdb's copy has only in-frame clones and lacks some. Clonal size and the V and J genes are those of that table, whereas D and trimming came from the DNA. The repertoire consists of under 250,000 clones, with 80% to 85% occurring once and the leading ten covering approximately 2.9%. This clone has a handful of counts.

The rearrangement links TRBV5-6 to TRBJ1-3; maybe TRBD1 (5 bases). The TCR comes from a woman aged 30 to 39 who had recovered from COVID-19. The sample taken for sequencing was peripheral blood. Here the CDR3 reads CASSPQGYSGNTIYF. CDR3 bases: TGTGCCAGCAGCCCCCAGGGATACTCTGGAAACACCATATATTTT.